This T cell receptor beta chain was found in a study of blood T cell repertoires in COVID-19 (dated by TCRdb to between 2020 and 2021). Regarding the complete study: Samples covering the acute and convalescent phases of COVID-19 were provided by collaborators in the United States, Italy and Spain. The prospective study material was composed of cDNA or gDNA derived from T cells, B-cell-depleted T cells, or PBMCs. The dataset comprised deeply sampled blood TCRbeta repertoires from subjects exposed to, actively infected with, or recovered from COVID-19. The repertoires were released in a freely available public database intended as a resource for research on the immune response to SARS-CoV-2. Samples were obtained from the ongoing ImmuneRACE study (first 160 participants) and from 1,254 subjects provided by 6 global collaborators. Nearly every sample came with metadata listing a de-identified subject ID, COVID-19 status, age in years and sex. Where HLA class I and class II types were available, the types were taken from metadata supplied by the sample provider, not from assay-based typing.

The germline V gene (reference sequence) gives CDR1 as LNHDA and CDR2 as SQIVND. V and J lose 5 bases and 5 bases, and a span of 12 bases separates them. The CDR3 has 14 amino acids, counting the end cysteine and phenylalanine. Solely the CDR3 DNA is kept, with 42 bases framed from the first base. Whole blood was collected in K2EDTA tubes by collaborating institutions according to the institutions' own protocols. For TCRbeta analysis, collaborators shipped samples as frozen whole blood, isolated PBMCs, or DNA extracted from either of those sample types. On the study overall, not on this receptor specifically: How much clinical and demographic metadata was included differed by source and by participant, and the metadata was provided uncurated.

TCRbeta CDR3 regions were amplified from genomic DNA using the immunoSEQ Assay, a bias-controlled multiplex PCR. In the source study's methods: Within the assay, amplification of reference gene primers was used to estimate how many nucleated cells each sample contained. To quantify the absolute abundance of each unique TCRbeta CDR3 rearrangement, sequence reads were collapsed and filtered. For each sample, productive Simpson clonality was calculated as the square root of Simpson's diversity index over productive rearrangements. As stored in TCRdb, this immuneACCESS dataset retains in-frame rearrangements with V and J assigned. A fraction of the clones does not appear; measured against another copy, unresolved V genes explain less than half of the discrepancy, and the remainder lacks a known reason. That table furnishes V, J and clone size, whereas the DNA furnished D and trimming. Across this sample there are approximately 270,000 clones, with around nine tenths seen only once. More than 0.75% of the sample belongs to the ten largest clones.

About this clone itself: Its target antigen remains unknown. No base quality values were provided; no much bigger clone lies one nucleotide off.

This clonotype was obtained from a man in his thirties or forties with acute or convalescent COVID-19. The sequence is built from TRBV19 and TRBJ2-2; tentative D gene TRBD1, with 5 bases matching. The sequencing input was peripheral blood. The DNA sequence is as follows: TGTGCCAGTAGTGGGCAAGGGGAAACCGGGGAGCTGTTTTTT. It translates to CASSGQGETGELFF. Supplemented by the reference TRBV19 and TRBJ2-2 proteins around the CDR3, the complete variable domain is DGGITQSPKYLFRKEGQNVTLSCEQNLNHDAMYWYRQDPGQGLRLIYYSQIVNDFQKGDIAEGYSVSREKKESFPLTVTSAQKNPTAFYLCASSGQGETGELFFGEGSRLTVL.